This T cell receptor beta chain originates from a study of OX40 agonist ivuxolimab in advanced cancers. CDR3 length equals 16 residues. Germline assignment: CDR1 SGHDT and CDR2 YYEEEE. Trimming at V came to 3 bases and at J to 4 bases, leaving 11 bases not matched to a gene. Clones were read by immunoSEQ multiplex PCR, and TCRdb kept only the in-frame ones, dropping some. The table includes around 30,000 clones, 90% to 95% detected once. J is TRBJ2-3 and V is TRBV5-6; 7 bases are shared with TRBD1. This TCR was sampled from an adult with an advanced solid tumor such as melanoma, head and neck, liver or kidney cancer. The source was CD4+ or CD8+ T cells sorted from blood, collected in a trial of the OX40 agonist ivuxolimab. DNA for the CDR3: TGTGCCAGCAGCTCGATGGACAGGAGTATATCAGATACGCAGTATTTT. Its translation: CASSSMDRSISDTQYF.